The 20 T cell receptor beta chains below were found in one sample sequenced in a study of cytotoxic CD8 clonotypes in ibrutinib-treated CLL. The assay was immunoSEQ multiplex PCR, and TCRdb's table has in-frame clones only and misses some. In the table there are 90,000 to 150,000 clones, more than 55% of which are singletons. The sample was PBMCs, taken after 24 months of ibrutinib treatment. The receptors were sampled from a human donor with chronic lymphocytic leukemia.

The chain joins TRBV5-1 to TRBJ2-1, with 9 positions matching TRBD2. The trim removed 5 bases at V and 2 bases at J, leaving 5 bases unmatched. CDR1 is SGHRS and CDR2 is YFSETQ in the germline V gene. CDR3 size: 15 residues. The CDR3 here is CASRTIAGAYNEQFF. The CDR3, as DNA: TGCGCCAGCAGAACTATAGCGGGGGCCTACAATGAGCAGTTCTTC.

The V call is TRBV6-5, the J call TRBJ1-5, with a possible D match to TRBD1 (6 bases). The ends were cut back, 0 bases at V and 7 bases at J, with 13 bases in the middle. The CDR3 is 15 amino acids. Germline V lookup: CDR1 MNHEY, CDR2 SVGAGI. The CDR3 bases are TGTGCCAGCAGTTACTCAAAGTCGGGGGGCCAGCCCCAGCATTTT. Translation gives CASSYSKSGGQPQHF.

This clone occurred a few times. This chain joins TRBV7-2 and TRBJ1-1; 7 bases fit TRBD1. CDR3 size: 13 residues. J was trimmed by 4 bases and V by 8 bases; bases with no gene match: 7. Germline V gene data show CDR1 as SGHTA and CDR2 as FQGNSA. CDR3 nucleotide sequence: TGTGCCAGCGGGACAGCACATCGCACTGAAGCTTTCTTT. Encoded protein: CASGTAHRTEAFF.

This clone was picked up a small number of times. The V call is TRBV5-1, the J call TRBJ2-7; D call uncertain. Trimming shortened V by 0 bases and J by 3 bases, and 7 bases separated the two germline ends. Germline-derived CDR1 and CDR2 are SGHRS and YFSETQ. This CDR3 comprises 13 residues. The CDR3 is CASSLDWGYEQYF. The DNA for the CDR3 is TGCGCCAGCAGCTTGGACTGGGGCTACGAGCAGTACTTC. Filled out from reference TRBV5-1 and TRBJ2-7, the complete variable domain reads KAGVTQTPRYLIKTRGQQVTLSCSPISGHRSVSWYQQTPGQGLQFLFEYFSETQRNKGNFPGRFSGRQFSNSRSEMNVSTLELGDSALYLCASSLDWGYEQYFGPGTRLTVT.

This clone was observed a handful of times. CDR3 region: CASSLDGQGAYEQYF. The CDR3 nucleotides are TGCGCCAGCAGCTTGGATGGGCAGGGGGCCTACGAGCAGTACTTC. The chain joins TRBV5-1 to TRBJ2-7, with 7 bases that match TRBD1. The V and J ends lost 0 bases and 2 bases, in that order; junction bases with no gene match: 5. This CDR3 comprises 15 residues. The germline V gene encodes CDR1 SGHRS and CDR2 YFSETQ.

The chain uses TRBV11-3 and TRBJ2-2; the D is unclear. Trimming stripped 2 bases from V and 3 bases from J, with 7 bases between. Germline V lookup: CDR1 SGHNT, CDR2 YENEEA. The CDR3 is 14 residues long. The CDR3 nucleotides are TGTGCCAGCAGCTTATTTGGGGACACCGGGGAGCTGTTTTTT. Its translation: CASSLFGDTGELFF.

As to this clone: Other DNA sequences of this sample code for an identical CDR3. The chain links TRBV5-4 to TRBJ2-5, with D perhaps being TRBD1 or TRBD2 (5 bases each). This CDR3 has 12 amino acids. V was pared by 4 bases and J by 4 bases, with 8 bases between. Per the germline V gene, CDR1 is SGHNT and CDR2 is YYREEE (reference sequence). CDR3 coding DNA: TGTGCCAGCAGCCCGAGGGGAGAGACCCAGTACTTC. This gives the protein CASSPRGETQYF.

V and J are TRBV20-1 and TRBJ1-1, with D unresolved. The V gene's germline CDR1 is DFQATT and CDR2 SNEGSKA (reference sequence). Trimming cost V 6 bases and J 1 base, with 6 bases left between them. The CDR3 runs to 11 residues. CDR3 loop: CSADKNTEAFF. CDR3 nucleotides: TGCAGTGCAGACAAGAACACTGAAGCTTTCTTT.

The chain joins TRBV7-2 to TRBJ2-2, with TRBD2 identical over 7 bases. The V gene end was trimmed by 8 bases and the J gene end by 6 bases; junction bases not matched to a gene: 12. Germline values: CDR1 SGHTA, CDR2 FQGNSA. This CDR3 has 15 residues. The CDR3 loop is CASQPWEGAPGELFF. For the CDR3, the DNA is TGTGCCAGCCAACCTTGGGAGGGCGCCCCCGGGGAGCTGTTTTTT.

The chain carries TRBV9 and TRBJ1-3, with 9 positions matching TRBD1. The germline V gene has CDR1 SGDLS and CDR2 YYNGEE. The CDR3 length is 15 residues. After removal of 4 bases from V and 4 bases from J, the junction contained 6 bases not matched to a gene. The CDR3, as DNA: TGTGCCAGCAGCCCGCCGGGACAGGGCGGAAACACCATATATTTT. This sequence encodes CASSPPGQGGNTIYF.

This clone was detected only once. The chain combines TRBV7-9 with TRBJ1-2; no firm D call. Germline loops: CDR1 SEHNR, CDR2 FQNEAQ (reference sequence). The CDR3 sequence is 17 residues long. The V end was cut by 5 bases, the J end by 0 bases, with 19 bases between. CDR3 residues: CASSRSLQAGTNYGYTF. The CDR3 DNA reads TGTGCCAGCAGCCGCTCACTTCAGGCAGGTACTAACTATGGCTACACCTTC.

The chain carries TRBV6-1 and TRBJ2-5; no firm D call. The CDR3 is 13 residues long. The germline CDR1 and CDR2 sequences are MNHNS and SASEGT. V lost 3 bases and J 2 bases, leaving 7 bases between the germline ends. DNA of the CDR3: TGTGCCAGCAGTGAGTTCAGACAAGAGACCCAGTACTTC. This sequence encodes CASSEFRQETQYF.

The gene calls are TRBV30 and TRBJ2-7; the D gene could be TRBD1 or TRBD2 (5 bases each). Germline CDR1 reads GTSNPN; CDR2 reads SVGIG (reference sequence). The CDR3 sequence is 12 residues long. The germline V and J ends were trimmed by 4 bases and 6 bases, with 13 bases remaining between them. The CDR3: CAWTVRGIEQYF. The CDR3 DNA reads as TGTGCCTGGACAGTGAGGGGTATCGAGCAGTACTTC.

The chain carries TRBV15 and TRBJ1-1, with 11 nucleotides matching TRBD1. V shed 3 bases and J 6 bases; nucleotides not matched to a gene: 3. The CDR3 length is 14 residues. Germline loops: CDR1 LNHNV, CDR2 YYDKDF (reference sequence). CDR3 DNA: TGTGCCACCAGCAGGGACAGGGGGCGCCCTGAAGCTTTCTTT. Translated: CATSRDRGRPEAFF.

The chain employs TRBV30 and TRBJ2-2, with D tentatively TRBD2 (7 bases). The CDR3 has 15 amino acids. V was cut by 4 bases and J by 4 bases, with 16 bases left in between. Germline V gene sequence: CDR1 GTSNPN, CDR2 SVGIG (reference sequence). The DNA for the CDR3 is TGTGCCTGGACGTCTCGCGGGGGCGTCACCGGGGAGCTGTTTTTT. Protein: CAWTSRGGVTGELFF.

A few counts support this clone. The chain couples TRBV18 to TRBJ2-3; D is tentatively TRBD1 or TRBD2 (5 bases each). The CDR3 spans 12 residues. The V end lost 1 base, the J end lost 6 bases, and 5 bases lay between the germline ends. The germline V gene has CDR1 KGHSH and CDR2 LQKENI. In DNA form, the CDR3 reads TGTGCCAGCTCACCACGGGGGGATACGCAGTATTTT. Residues: CASSPRGDTQYF.

The genes are TRBV6-5 and TRBJ1-2; a possible D gene is TRBD1 (5 bases). Germline V gene data show CDR1 as MNHEY and CDR2 as SVGAGI. V was cut by 5 bases and J by 5 bases, with 15 bases left in between. CDR3 length equals 14 residues. The CDR3 loop reads CASSPGGGGYGYTF. CDR3 coding DNA: TGTGCCAGCAGTCCCGGGGGGGGAGGATATGGCTACACCTTC.

This clone was counted only a few times. Here the CDR3 DNA reads TGTGCCAGCAGTGAAGCGCTCCTGAGTTGGTACCAAGAGACCCAGTACTTC. It translates to CASSEALLSWYQETQYF. V gene TRBV6-1 combines with J gene TRBJ2-5; D uncertain. CDR3 size: 17 residues. V lost 0 bases and J 0 bases, leaving 14 bases between the germline ends. Germline V gene data show CDR1 as MNHNS and CDR2 as SASEGT.

The chain uses TRBV5-6 and TRBJ2-7, with D unresolved. CDR3 length: 15 amino acids. V was shortened by 3 bases and J by 0 bases, with 13 bases between the two germline ends. The germline V gene has CDR1 SGHDT and CDR2 YYEEEE. CDR3 residues: CASSWEAFSSYEQYF. CDR3 nucleotide sequence: TGTGCCAGCAGCTGGGAAGCCTTTAGCTCCTACGAGCAGTACTTC.

This clone was seen a single time. The chain has TRBV29-1 and TRBJ2-1; the match to TRBD2 covers 10 bases. The germline V gene has CDR1 SQVTM and CDR2 ANQGSEA. The CDR3 extends over 13 amino acids. Here the CDR3 reads CSISGGARNEQFF. The CDR3 bases are TGCAGTATCAGCGGGGGGGCAAGGAATGAGCAGTTCTTC.